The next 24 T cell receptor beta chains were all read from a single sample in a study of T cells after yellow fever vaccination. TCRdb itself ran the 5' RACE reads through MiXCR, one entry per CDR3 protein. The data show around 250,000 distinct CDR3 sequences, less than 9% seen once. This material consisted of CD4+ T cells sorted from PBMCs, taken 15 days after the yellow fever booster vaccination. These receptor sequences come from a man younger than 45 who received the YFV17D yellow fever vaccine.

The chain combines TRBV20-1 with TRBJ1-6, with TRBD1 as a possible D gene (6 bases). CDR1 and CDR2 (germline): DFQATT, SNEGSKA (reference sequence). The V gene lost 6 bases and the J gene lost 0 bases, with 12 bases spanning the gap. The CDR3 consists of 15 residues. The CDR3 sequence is CSARGLGSYNSPLHF. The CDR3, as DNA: TGCAGTGCCAGGGGTTTGGGCTCCTATAATTCACCCCTCCACTTT.

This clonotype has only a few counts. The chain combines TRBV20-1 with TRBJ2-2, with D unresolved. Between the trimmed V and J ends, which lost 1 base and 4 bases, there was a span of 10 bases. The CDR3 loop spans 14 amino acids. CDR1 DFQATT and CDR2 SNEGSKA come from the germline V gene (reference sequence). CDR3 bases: TGCAGTGCTAGAGGCCAAACTGTCACCGGGGAGCTGTTTTTT. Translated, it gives CSARGQTVTGELFF.

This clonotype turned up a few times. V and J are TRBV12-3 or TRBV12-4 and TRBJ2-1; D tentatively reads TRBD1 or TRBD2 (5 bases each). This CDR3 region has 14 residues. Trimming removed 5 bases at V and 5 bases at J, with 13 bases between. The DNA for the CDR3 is TGTGCCAGCAGTGAGGTGGGACGGAACAATGAGCAGTTCTTC. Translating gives CASSEVGRNNEQFF.

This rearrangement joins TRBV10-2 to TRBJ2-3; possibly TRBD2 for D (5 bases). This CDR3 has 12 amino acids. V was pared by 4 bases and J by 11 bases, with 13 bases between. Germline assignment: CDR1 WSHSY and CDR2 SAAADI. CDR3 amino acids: CASSGADGRQYF. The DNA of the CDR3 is TGCGCCAGCAGTGGAGCGGATGGGCGGCAGTATTTT.

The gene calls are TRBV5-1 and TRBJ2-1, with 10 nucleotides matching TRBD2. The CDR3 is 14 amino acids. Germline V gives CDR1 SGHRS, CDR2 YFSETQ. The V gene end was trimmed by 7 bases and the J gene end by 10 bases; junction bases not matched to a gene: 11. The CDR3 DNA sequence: TGCGCCAGCGGTGGAGCGGGGGGGAAACAAGAGCAGTTCTTC. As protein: CASGGAGGKQEQFF. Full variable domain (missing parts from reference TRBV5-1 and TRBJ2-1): KAGVTQTPRYLIKTRGQQVTLSCSPISGHRSVSWYQQTPGQGLQFLFEYFSETQRNKGNFPGRFSGRQFSNSRSEMNVSTLELGDSALYLCASGGAGGKQEQFFGPGTRLTVL.

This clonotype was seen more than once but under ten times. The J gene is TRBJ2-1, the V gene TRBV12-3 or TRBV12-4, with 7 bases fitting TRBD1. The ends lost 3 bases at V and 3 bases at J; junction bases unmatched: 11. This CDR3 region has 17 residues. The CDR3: CASSFVGQLQFYNEQFF. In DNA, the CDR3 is TGTGCCAGCAGTTTTGTGGGACAGCTACAATTCTACAATGAGCAGTTCTTC.

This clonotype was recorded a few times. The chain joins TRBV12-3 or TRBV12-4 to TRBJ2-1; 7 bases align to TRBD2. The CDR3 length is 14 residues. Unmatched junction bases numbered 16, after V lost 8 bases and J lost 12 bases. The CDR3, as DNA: TGTGCCAGCTCCGTTTCTAGCGGCAATGAGCGGCAGTTCTTC. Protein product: CASSVSSGNERQFF.

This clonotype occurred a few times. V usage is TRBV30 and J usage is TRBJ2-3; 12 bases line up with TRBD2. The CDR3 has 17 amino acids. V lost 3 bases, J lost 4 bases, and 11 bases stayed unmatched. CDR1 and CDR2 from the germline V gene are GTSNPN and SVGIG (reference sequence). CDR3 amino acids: CAWRSPGLAGKPDTQYF. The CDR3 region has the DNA TGTGCCTGGAGGTCGCCTGGACTAGCGGGGAAGCCAGATACGCAGTATTTT.

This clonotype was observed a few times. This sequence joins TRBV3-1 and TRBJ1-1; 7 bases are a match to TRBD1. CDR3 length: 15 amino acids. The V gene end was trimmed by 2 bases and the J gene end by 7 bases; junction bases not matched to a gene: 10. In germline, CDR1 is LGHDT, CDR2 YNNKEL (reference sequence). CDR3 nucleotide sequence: TGTGCCAGCAGCCAAATCAGACAGGGCCAGGATGAAGCTTTCTTT. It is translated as CASSQIRQGQDEAFF.

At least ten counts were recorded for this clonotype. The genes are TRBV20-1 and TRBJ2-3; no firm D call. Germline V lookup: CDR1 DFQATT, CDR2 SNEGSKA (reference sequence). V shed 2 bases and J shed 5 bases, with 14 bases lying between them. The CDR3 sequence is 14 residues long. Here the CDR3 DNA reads TGCAGTGCTAGACGCAGTCCTGGGATAGATACGCAGTATTTT. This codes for CSARRSPGIDTQYF.

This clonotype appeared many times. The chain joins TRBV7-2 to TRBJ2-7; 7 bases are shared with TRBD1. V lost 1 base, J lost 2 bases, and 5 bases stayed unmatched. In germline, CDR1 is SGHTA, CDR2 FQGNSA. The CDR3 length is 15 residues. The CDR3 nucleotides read TGTGCCAGCAGCTTAGGGACAGGCCTTCCCTACGAGCAGTACTTC. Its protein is CASSLGTGLPYEQYF.

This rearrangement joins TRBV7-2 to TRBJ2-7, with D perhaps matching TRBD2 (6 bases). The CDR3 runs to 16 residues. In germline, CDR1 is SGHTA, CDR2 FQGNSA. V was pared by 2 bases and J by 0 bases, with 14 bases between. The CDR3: CASSLPAGFSSYEQYF. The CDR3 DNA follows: TGTGCCAGCAGCTTACCTGCGGGGTTTTCCTCCTACGAGCAGTACTTC.

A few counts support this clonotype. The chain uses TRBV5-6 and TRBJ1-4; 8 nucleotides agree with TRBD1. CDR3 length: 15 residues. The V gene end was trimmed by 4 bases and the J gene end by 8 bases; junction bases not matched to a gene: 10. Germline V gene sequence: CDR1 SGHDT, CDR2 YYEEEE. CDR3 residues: CASSRRGLVDEKLFF. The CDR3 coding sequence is TGTGCCAGCAGCCGCAGGGGGCTGGTAGACGAAAAACTGTTTTTT.

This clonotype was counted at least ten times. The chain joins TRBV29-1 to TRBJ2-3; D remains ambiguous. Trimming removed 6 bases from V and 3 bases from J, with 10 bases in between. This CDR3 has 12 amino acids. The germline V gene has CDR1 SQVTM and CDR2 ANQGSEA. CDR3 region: CSVSAGTDTQYF. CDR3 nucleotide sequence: TGCAGCGTGAGCGCTGGTACAGATACGCAGTATTTT.

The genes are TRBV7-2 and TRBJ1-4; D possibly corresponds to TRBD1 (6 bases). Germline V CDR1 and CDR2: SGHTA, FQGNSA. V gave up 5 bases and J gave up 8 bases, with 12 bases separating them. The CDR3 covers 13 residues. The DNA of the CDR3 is TGTGCCAGCAGCCGGGACACAAGAGAAAAACTGTTTTTT. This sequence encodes CASSRDTREKLFF.

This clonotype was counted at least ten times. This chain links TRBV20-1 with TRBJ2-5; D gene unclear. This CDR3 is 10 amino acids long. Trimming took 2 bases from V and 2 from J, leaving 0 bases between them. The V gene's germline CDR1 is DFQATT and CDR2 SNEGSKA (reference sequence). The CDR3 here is CSARQETQYF. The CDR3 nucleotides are TGCAGTGCTAGACAAGAGACCCAGTACTTC.

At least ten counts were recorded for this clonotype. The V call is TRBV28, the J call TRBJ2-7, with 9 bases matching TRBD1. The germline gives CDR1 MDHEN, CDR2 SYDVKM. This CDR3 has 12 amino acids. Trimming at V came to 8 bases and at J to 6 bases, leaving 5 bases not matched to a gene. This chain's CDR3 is CASAQGAREQYF. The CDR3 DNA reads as TGTGCCAGCGCACAGGGGGCGCGCGAGCAGTACTTC.

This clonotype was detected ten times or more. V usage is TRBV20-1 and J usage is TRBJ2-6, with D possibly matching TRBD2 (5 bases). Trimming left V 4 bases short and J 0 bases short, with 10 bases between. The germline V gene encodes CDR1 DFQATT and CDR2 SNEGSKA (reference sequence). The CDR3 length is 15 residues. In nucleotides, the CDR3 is TGCAGTGCTACAGCGGCGAGCTCTGGGGCCAACGTCCTGACTTTC. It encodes CSATAASSGANVLTF.

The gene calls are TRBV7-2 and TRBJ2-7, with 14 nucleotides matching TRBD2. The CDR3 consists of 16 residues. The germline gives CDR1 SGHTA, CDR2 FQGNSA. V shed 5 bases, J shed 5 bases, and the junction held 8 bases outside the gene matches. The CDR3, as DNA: TGTGCCAGCAGCCCTCCGGGACTAGCGGGAGCCCACGAGCAGTACTTC. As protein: CASSPPGLAGAHEQYF.

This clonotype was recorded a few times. The CDR3 DNA follows: TGTGCCAGCAGCCTCATGGGTGGGGGAGAGGGTGAGCAGTTCTTC. It encodes CASSLMGGGEGEQFF. The chain has TRBV3-1 and TRBJ2-1; D possibly matches TRBD1 or TRBD2 (5 bases each). The CDR3 is made up of 15 amino acids. Germline V gives CDR1 LGHDT, CDR2 YNNKEL (reference sequence). V was clipped by 4 bases and J by 9 bases, with 19 bases between them.

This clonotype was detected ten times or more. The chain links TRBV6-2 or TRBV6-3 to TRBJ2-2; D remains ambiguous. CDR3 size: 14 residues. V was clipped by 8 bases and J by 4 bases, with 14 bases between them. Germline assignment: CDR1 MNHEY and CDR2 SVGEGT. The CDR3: CASLISRRTGELFF. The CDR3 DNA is TGTGCCAGCCTTATTAGCCGGCGCACCGGGGAGCTGTTTTTT.

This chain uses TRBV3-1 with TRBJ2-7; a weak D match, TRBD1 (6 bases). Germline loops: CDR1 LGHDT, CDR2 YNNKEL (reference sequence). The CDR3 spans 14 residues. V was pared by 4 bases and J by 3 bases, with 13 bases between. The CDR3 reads CASSLRDNVYEQYF. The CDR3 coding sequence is TGTGCCAGCAGCCTCCGGGACAACGTCTACGAGCAGTACTTC.

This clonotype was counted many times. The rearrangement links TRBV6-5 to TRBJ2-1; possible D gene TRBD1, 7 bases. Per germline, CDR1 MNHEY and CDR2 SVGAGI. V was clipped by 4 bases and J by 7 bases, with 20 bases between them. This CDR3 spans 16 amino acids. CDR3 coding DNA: TGTGCCAGCAGTTCCCCCCAGGGGGAGGTTCGGAATGAGCAGTTCTTC. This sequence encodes CASSSPQGEVRNEQFF.

The CDR3, as DNA: TGTGCCAGCAGCCGGGACAGGGGACAAGATACGCAGTATTTT. It is translated as CASSRDRGQDTQYF. The chain uses TRBV5-8 and TRBJ2-3, with 10 bases identical to TRBD1. The length of the CDR3 is 14 residues. V shed 4 bases, J shed 5 bases, and the junction held 4 bases outside the gene matches. CDR1 and CDR2 from the germline V gene are SGHTS and YDEGEE.